This T cell receptor beta chain appears in the sequencing data of a study of shared clonotypes between healthy human individuals (dated by TCRdb to 2019 to 2021). Background on the whole study: The cohort included a few men and a couple of women between 18 and 49 years of age. To estimate repertoire size and how much clonotypes are shared between individuals, the study performed deep sequencing of blood TCR repertoires from a few healthy adults. Different laboratories and diverse techniques were used to prepare libraries and sequence TCR repertoires, to increase sequencing depth and limit assay-specific biases. Leukapheresis yielded between about 0.9 and 9 billion PBMCs per donor. Per donor, three plates each were used for CD4 naive and CD4 memory, two for CD8 naive, and one for CD8 memory. Overall study outcomes, separate from this receptor: Estimated clonotype richness was generally larger for naive than for memory subsets. Based on pairwise subsampling, the degree of clonotype sharing among donors was expected to be affected by sequencing depth. Higher generation probabilities were observed for clonotypes shared by all four sorted-subset donors than for non-shared clonotypes. Sampling was restricted to blood, and TCR repertoires in tissues likely differ from the TCR repertoires found in blood. Roughly 5.2% of naive CD4, 3.5% of naive CD8, roughly 2.4% of memory CD4, and 0.35% to 0.5% of memory CD8 clonotypes were shared across a handful of donors. The genetic and exposure-history diversity represented was limited by the small number of donors. Rarefaction of sorted-subset datasets indicated incomplete sequencing despite the large sequencing depth.

Using the deep immunoSEQ assay, TCR CDR3 regions were amplified from genomic DNA by multiplex PCR. For each cell subset, the extracted genomic DNA was distributed evenly across all wells of several immunoSEQ 96-well plates, and each plate served as one replicate. For sorted subsets, each replicate PCR was loaded with around 220 ng genomic DNA, equivalent to 30,000 to 35,000 T cell genomes. Purified libraries were measured with a Qubit 3.0 fluorometer, size-checked on a Bioanalyzer 2100, and measured again with the KAPA Library Quantification kit. A separate single-read 150-cycle Illumina NextSeq 550 flow cell was used to sequence each immunoSEQ 96-well plate. Per the source publication's procedure: Because the immunoSEQ output held only junctional sequences and lacked quality scores, the filtering could not match the filtering applied to full-length reads. Sequences were annotated with PyIR, a Python wrapper for IgBLAST v1.9, and V/J genes and CDR3 were assigned using IMGT germline references. Any read was removed if the V/J assignment was weak (E-value above 1e-6), the CDR3 was missing, or the read contained stop codons, out-of-frame junctions, or ambiguous translated residues. V3J clonotypes were defined as sequences sharing the same inferred V gene, J gene, and CDR3 amino acid sequence. To compute the percentage overlap between repertoires, the number of shared unique clonotypes was divided by the size of the smaller repertoire. Richness of each repertoire was evaluated using RTK rarefaction, the Chao1 estimator, and Recon v2.1 estimates of unobserved clonotypes. For all TCRbeta clonotypes obtained by the gDNA method from four donors, generation probabilities were computed with OLGA. TCRdb provides this immuneACCESS table in a form limited to in-frame rearrangements. Some clones are lacking; in checked studies, under half of them reflect an unresolved V gene, and why the rest are absent is not known. The V and J calls and the clone size are those of that table, but D and trimming were determined from the DNA. This sample has around 2.5 million clones in its table, and under 95% of those were observed once. Of the sample, 0.36% is held by the ten largest clones.

The donors were healthy, HIV-negative adults who had no recently reported acute infections or vaccinations. All donors were Caucasian adults living in Nashville, Tennessee, USA. Magnetic negative selection was used to enrich CD4+ T cells, after which naive cells were positively selected on CD45RA and the negative fraction became the memory subset. After blood collection by leukapheresis, PBMCs were isolated using Ficoll-Histopaque density gradient centrifugation and then cryopreserved in the vapor phase of liquid nitrogen. Analytical flow cytometry was used to check the purity and quantity of every magnetically sorted T cell population. Each sorted fraction had its genomic DNA isolated and then quantified by UV absorbance on a Nanodrop 2000c. On this clone itself: Its antigen remains unidentified. Base qualities are missing; no much larger clone stands one base away.

The sequencing input was naive CD4+ T cells from PBMCs. Reading the label with the study, this specimen's cell subset or site is: CD45RA+ positively selected. The TCR was taken from a man between 18 and 29 years old in good health. Some clones in this sample may be carry-over from other donors' samples.

In nucleotide form, the sequence is TGTGCCAGCAGTGAAGGCACAAGCGGCGAGTACTTC. Translated, this gives CASSEGTSGEYF. The chain is assembled from TRBV28 and TRBJ2-7; possibly the D gene is TRBD2, per 5 matching bases. V lost 5 bases and J lost 11 bases; the stretch between them is 16 bases long. The cysteine opens and the phenylalanine closes a CDR3 of 12 amino acids. The DNA shown is the 36-base CDR3, in frame from base 1. CDR1 and CDR2 (MDHEN, SYDVKM) derive from the germline V gene.